The source of this T cell receptor (beta chain) is a study of post-analysis software for immune sequencing data. General study results and limits: Comparison with controls showed significantly lower normalized Chao1 diversity in multiple sclerosis patients. TRBV segments more frequent in patients than in controls numbered about 5 and included TRBV5-6, TRBV5-1 and TRBV20-1.

The CDR3 spans 14 residues. With 5 bases removed from V and 6 bases from J, the gap between germline ends came to 13 bases. Germline CDR1 reads SGHVS; CDR2 reads FQNEAQ. With respect to this clonotype: Its antigen remains unknown.

Included in the TCR beta cDNA libraries were unique molecular identifiers. Each CDR3 protein is one row after TCRdb ran MiXCR on the PCR reads. The table shows almost 700,000 distinct CDR3 sequences, with 55% to 70% occurring only once. The sample consisted of blood. The rearrangement joins TRBV7-8 to TRBJ2-2, with D tentatively TRBD1 (5 bases). The clonotype originates from a girl aged 2-9 years with multiple sclerosis. The CDR3: CASSPYPGPGELFF. Here the CDR3 DNA reads TGTGCCAGCAGCCCCTACCCAGGGCCCGGGGAGCTGTTTTTT.